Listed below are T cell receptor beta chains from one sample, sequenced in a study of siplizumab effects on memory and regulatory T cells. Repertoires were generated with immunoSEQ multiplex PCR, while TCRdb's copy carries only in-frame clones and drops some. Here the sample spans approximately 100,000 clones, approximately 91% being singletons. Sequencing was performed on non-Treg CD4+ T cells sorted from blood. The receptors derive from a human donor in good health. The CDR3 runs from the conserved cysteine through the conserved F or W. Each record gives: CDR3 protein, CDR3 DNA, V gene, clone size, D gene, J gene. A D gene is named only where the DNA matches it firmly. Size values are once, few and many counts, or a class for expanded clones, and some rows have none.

CDR3aa: CSVALDNEQFF
CDR3nt: TGCAGCGTTGCCTTGGACAATGAGCAGTTCTTC
v_gene: TRBV29-1
abundance: -
d_gene: -
j_gene: TRBJ2-1

CDR3aa: CAWRRTGGTEAFF
CDR3nt: TGTGCCTGGAGACGGACAGGGGGCACTGAAGCTTTCTTT
v_gene: TRBV30
abundance: -
d_gene: TRBD1
j_gene: TRBJ1-1

CDR3aa: CSVGGLNTEAFF
CDR3nt: TGCAGCGTTGGAGGATTGAACACTGAAGCTTTCTTT
v_gene: TRBV29-1
abundance: -
d_gene: -
j_gene: TRBJ1-1

CDR3aa: CAWSVRRMNTEAFF
CDR3nt: TGTGCCTGGAGTGTACGACGGATGAACACTGAAGCTTTCTTT
v_gene: TRBV30
abundance: -
d_gene: -
j_gene: TRBJ1-1

CDR3aa: CASSFPGGEAFF
CDR3nt: TGTGCCAGCAGCTTCCCGGGCGGTGAAGCTTTCTTT
v_gene: TRBV7-9
abundance: -
d_gene: -
j_gene: TRBJ1-1

CDR3aa: CASSFVGETQYF
CDR3nt: TGTGCCAGCAGCTTTGTGGGCGAGACCCAGTACTTC
v_gene: TRBV7-2
abundance: -
d_gene: -
j_gene: TRBJ2-5

CDR3aa: CASSRKTTEPNQPQHF
CDR3nt: TGTGCCAGCAGCCGAAAAACAACTGAACCCAATCAGCCCCAGCATTTT
v_gene: TRBV5-8
abundance: -
d_gene: -
j_gene: TRBJ1-5

CDR3aa: CASSPPGLAGGIGNEQFF
CDR3nt: TGTGCCAGCTCACCACCTGGACTAGCGGGAGGTATAGGTAATGAGCAGTTCTTC
v_gene: TRBV18
abundance: once
d_gene: TRBD2
j_gene: TRBJ2-1

CDR3aa: CASSWTGQGYYEQYF
CDR3nt: TGTGCCAGCAGCTGGACGGGACAGGGTTACTACGAGCAGTACTTC
v_gene: TRBV5-4
abundance: -
d_gene: TRBD1
j_gene: TRBJ2-7

CDR3aa: CASSLDGTAIRSSTDTQYF
CDR3nt: TGCGCCAGCAGCTTAGACGGGACAGCGATAAGGAGCAGCACAGATACGCAGTATTTT
v_gene: TRBV5-1
abundance: -
d_gene: TRBD1
j_gene: TRBJ2-3

CDR3aa: CATSRETSGTYEQYF
CDR3nt: TGTGCCACCAGCAGAGAGACTAGCGGCACCTACGAGCAGTACTTC
v_gene: TRBV15
abundance: -
d_gene: TRBD2
j_gene: TRBJ2-7

CDR3aa: CASSLGGATNEQFF
CDR3nt: TGTGCTAGCAGCTTAGGGGGAGCCACCAATGAGCAGTTCTTC
v_gene: TRBV7-7
abundance: -
d_gene: -
j_gene: TRBJ2-1

CDR3aa: CASSYSSPNTGELFF
CDR3nt: TGTGCCAGCAGTTACTCTTCCCCCAACACCGGGGAGCTGTTTTTT
v_gene: TRBV6-6
abundance: -
d_gene: -
j_gene: TRBJ2-2

CDR3aa: CASSDLAMTYNEQFF
CDR3nt: TGTGCCAGCAGTGATCTAGCGATGACCTACAATGAGCAGTTCTTC
v_gene: TRBV2
abundance: -
d_gene: -
j_gene: TRBJ2-1

CDR3aa: CASSYGFTEAFF
CDR3nt: TGTGCCAGCAGTTACGGGTTCACTGAAGCTTTCTTT
v_gene: TRBV6-5
abundance: -
d_gene: -
j_gene: TRBJ1-1

CDR3aa: CAITSGDKTEAFF
CDR3nt: TGTGCCATCACTTCCGGGGATAAGACTGAAGCTTTCTTT
v_gene: TRBV10-3
abundance: few
d_gene: -
j_gene: TRBJ1-1

CDR3aa: CSVAGGFNQPQHF
CDR3nt: TGCAGCGTTGCCGGGGGTTTCAATCAGCCCCAGCATTTT
v_gene: TRBV29-1
abundance: -
d_gene: -
j_gene: TRBJ1-5

CDR3aa: CASSTTFQETQYF
CDR3nt: TGTGCCAGTAGTACAACGTTCCAAGAGACCCAGTACTTC
v_gene: TRBV19
abundance: -
d_gene: -
j_gene: TRBJ2-5

CDR3aa: CASSLAASSYEQYF
CDR3nt: TGTGCCAGCAGCTTAGCGGCTAGCTCCTACGAGCAGTACTTC
v_gene: TRBV7-2
abundance: -
d_gene: -
j_gene: TRBJ2-7

CDR3aa: CASSEGTAYGYTF
CDR3nt: TGTGCCAGCAGCGAAGGGACAGCCTATGGCTACACCTTC
v_gene: TRBV28
abundance: -
d_gene: TRBD1
j_gene: TRBJ1-2

CDR3aa: CASSQDATNHQPQHF
CDR3nt: TGCGCCAGCAGCCAAGATGCGACAAATCATCAGCCCCAGCATTTT
v_gene: TRBV7-9
abundance: -
d_gene: -
j_gene: TRBJ1-5

CDR3aa: CASSQGQNTGELFF
CDR3nt: TGTGCCAGCAGCCAGGGACAGAACACCGGGGAGCTGTTTTTT
v_gene: TRBV7-9
abundance: -
d_gene: -
j_gene: TRBJ2-2

CDR3aa: CASSLVGIAGGPPFF
CDR3nt: TGTGCCAGCAGTTTAGTCGGGATAGCGGGAGGGCCTCCGTTCTTC
v_gene: TRBV28
abundance: -
d_gene: TRBD2
j_gene: TRBJ2-1

CDR3aa: CASSPRRSPNQPQHF
CDR3nt: TGTGCCAGCAGTCCCAGGCGATCGCCTAATCAGCCCCAGCATTTT
v_gene: TRBV28
abundance: -
d_gene: -
j_gene: TRBJ1-5

CDR3aa: CASSPSAGGPLNEQFF
CDR3nt: TGCGCCAGCAGCCCTTCAGCGGGAGGGCCTTTGAATGAGCAGTTCTTC
v_gene: TRBV5-1
abundance: -
d_gene: TRBD2
j_gene: TRBJ2-1

CDR3aa: CASSSHYSGEQFF
CDR3nt: TGTGCCAGCAGCTCCCACTATAGCGGGGAGCAGTTCTTC
v_gene: TRBV7-2
abundance: -
d_gene: TRBD2
j_gene: TRBJ2-1

CDR3aa: CASSGEKLFF
CDR3nt: TGTGCCAGCAGCGGAGAAAAACTGTTTTTT
v_gene: TRBV6-1
abundance: -
d_gene: -
j_gene: TRBJ1-4

CDR3aa: CASSLGLANEKLFF
CDR3nt: TGTGCCAGCAGCTTGGGTCTAGCTAATGAAAAACTGTTTTTT
v_gene: TRBV7-8
abundance: -
d_gene: -
j_gene: TRBJ1-4

CDR3aa: CASSGRGGEQFF
CDR3nt: TGTGCCAGCAGTGGAAGGGGTGGTGAGCAGTTCTTC
v_gene: TRBV27
abundance: once
d_gene: -
j_gene: TRBJ2-1

CDR3aa: CASSLGGSGANVLTF
CDR3nt: TGCGCCAGCAGCTTGGGTGGCTCTGGGGCCAACGTCCTGACTTTC
v_gene: TRBV5-1
abundance: -
d_gene: -
j_gene: TRBJ2-6

CDR3aa: CASSPLPGHSNEQFF
CDR3nt: TGCGCCAGCAGCCCGCTCCCGGGACACAGCAATGAGCAGTTCTTC
v_gene: TRBV5-1
abundance: -
d_gene: -
j_gene: TRBJ2-1

CDR3aa: CASLTAGNTEAFF
CDR3nt: TGTGCCAGCCTAACAGCAGGGAACACTGAAGCTTTCTTT
v_gene: TRBV6-1
abundance: -
d_gene: -
j_gene: TRBJ1-1

CDR3aa: CSVEKQGNTEAFF
CDR3nt: TGCAGCGTTGAAAAACAGGGAAACACTGAAGCTTTCTTT
v_gene: TRBV29-1
abundance: -
d_gene: -
j_gene: TRBJ1-1

CDR3aa: CASSPSGRETGELFF
CDR3nt: TGTGCCAGCTCACCAAGCGGGAGGGAGACCGGGGAGCTGTTTTTT
v_gene: TRBV18
abundance: -
d_gene: TRBD2
j_gene: TRBJ2-2

CDR3aa: CASSLALGGWETQYF
CDR3nt: TGTGCCAGCAGCTTAGCGCTTGGGGGCTGGGAGACCCAGTACTTC
v_gene: TRBV7-2
abundance: once
d_gene: -
j_gene: TRBJ2-5

CDR3aa: CASSFSQGPSSYNEQFF
CDR3nt: TGTGCCAGCAGCTTTTCACAGGGGCCGAGCTCCTACAATGAGCAGTTCTTC
v_gene: TRBV11-3
abundance: -
d_gene: TRBD1
j_gene: TRBJ2-1

CDR3aa: CATSRVTANTEAFF
CDR3nt: TGTGCCACCAGCAGAGTGACAGCGAACACTGAAGCTTTCTTT
v_gene: TRBV15
abundance: -
d_gene: -
j_gene: TRBJ1-1